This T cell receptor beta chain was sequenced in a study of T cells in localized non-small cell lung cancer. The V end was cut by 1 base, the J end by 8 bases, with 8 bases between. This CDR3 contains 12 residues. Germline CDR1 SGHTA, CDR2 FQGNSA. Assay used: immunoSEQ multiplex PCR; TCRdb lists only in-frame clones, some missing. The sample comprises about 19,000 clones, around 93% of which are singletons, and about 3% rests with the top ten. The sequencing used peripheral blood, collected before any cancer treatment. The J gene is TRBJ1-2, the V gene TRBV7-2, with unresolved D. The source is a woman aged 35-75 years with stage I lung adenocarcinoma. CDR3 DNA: TGTGCCAGCAGCTTAGATAGCAGAGGCTACACCTTC. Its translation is CASSLDSRGYTF.